These 15 T cell receptor beta chains came from one sample sequenced in a study of technical replicates of blood from a handful of donors. Generated by immunoSEQ multiplex PCR, the TCRdb table keeps only in-frame clones and is missing some. The sample has over 70,000 clones, approximately 96% seen once. Sequenced: T cells isolated from PBMCs. These receptors came from a human donor in good health.

The chain uses TRBV2 and TRBJ1-5, with 7 bases lining up with TRBD1. CDR3 length equals 12 residues. The V segment lost 5 bases and the J segment 15 bases; nucleotides outside the gene matches: 10. CDR1 is SNHLY, CDR2 FYNNEI, per germline. CDR3 sequence: CASSSGQLLRHF. In DNA form, the CDR3 reads TGTGCCAGCAGTTCGGGACAGCTGCTTCGGCATTTT.

This chain connects TRBV19 to TRBJ2-6; D is possibly TRBD1 (5 bases). The CDR3 covers 16 residues. The germline gives CDR1 LNHDA, CDR2 SQIVND (reference sequence). Trimming left V 4 bases short and J 2 bases short, with 12 bases between. The CDR3 spells CASSTRQSTGANVLTF. DNA for the CDR3: TGTGCCAGTAGTACTCGACAGTCCACTGGGGCCAACGTCCTGACTTTC.

This clone was detected only once. The chain is built from TRBV2 and TRBJ2-3; 7 nucleotides match TRBD2. The ends lost 6 bases at V and 0 bases at J; junction bases unmatched: 6. The germline CDR1 and CDR2 sequences are SNHLY and FYNNEI. The CDR3 runs 15 residues. The DNA of the CDR3 is TGTGCCAGCAGCATACTAGCGCCTAGCACAGATACGCAGTATTTT. Amino acids: CASSILAPSTDTQYF.

This chain connects TRBV18 to TRBJ1-1, with 7 bases lining up with TRBD1. From germline, CDR1 is KGHSH and CDR2 LQKENI. V gave up 6 bases and J gave up 6 bases; unmatched junction bases: 16. CDR3 length equals 16 residues. The CDR3: CASSPDIGGGLAEAFF. The DNA of the CDR3 is TGTGCCAGCTCCCCCGATATTGGAGGGGGCTTGGCTGAAGCTTTCTTT.

The rearrangement joins TRBV11-3 to TRBJ2-6; D not resolved. The CDR3 spans 15 residues. The V end lost 0 bases, the J end lost 7 bases, and 10 bases lay between the germline ends. CDR1 and CDR2 from the germline V gene are SGHNT and YENEEA. CDR3 DNA: TGTGCCAGCAGCTTAGAGGCCCCGTCAGCCAACGTCCTGACTTTC. Its protein is CASSLEAPSANVLTF.

V gene TRBV19 combines with J gene TRBJ2-1; TRBD2 agrees at 10 bases. Germline lookup yields CDR1 LNHDA and CDR2 SQIVND (reference sequence). The CDR3 sequence is 14 residues long. The ends lost 6 bases at V and 6 bases at J; junction bases unmatched: 5. CDR3 bases: TGTGCCAGTAGCGGACTAGCGGCAGCCAATGAGCAGTTCTTC. This gives the protein CASSGLAAANEQFF.

The chain carries TRBV9 and TRBJ2-5; a possible D gene is TRBD2 (6 bases). CDR3 length equals 14 residues. Per germline, CDR1 SGDLS and CDR2 YYNGEE. Trimming cost V 4 bases and J 4 bases, with 14 bases left between them. The CDR3 region is CASSRSRGIETQYF. The DNA for the CDR3 is TGTGCCAGCAGCCGCTCTCGCGGGATAGAGACCCAGTACTTC.

The V call is TRBV5-1, the J call TRBJ2-1; weak D call: TRBD2 (5 bases). The V end lost 4 bases, the J end lost 2 bases, and 13 bases lay between the germline ends. Per germline, CDR1 SGHRS and CDR2 YFSETQ. This CDR3 region has 15 residues. The CDR3 is CASSTSPGTYNEQFF. In DNA form, the CDR3 reads TGCGCCAGCAGCACTTCCCCCGGGACCTACAATGAGCAGTTCTTC.

CDR3 region: CASSEWENYGYTF. The DNA of the CDR3 is TGCGCCAGCAGTGAATGGGAGAACTATGGCTACACCTTC. V and J are TRBV10-1 and TRBJ1-2, with no clear D. This CDR3 region has 13 residues. Germline loops: CDR1 WNHNN, CDR2 SYGVQD (reference sequence). The V end lost 3 bases, the J end lost 2 bases, and 7 bases lay between the germline ends.

CDR3 residues: CASSLVSGAGEQYF. In DNA, the CDR3 is TGTGCCAGCAGTCTAGTTAGTGGGGCGGGGGAGCAGTACTTC. The rearrangement links TRBV28 to TRBJ2-7; weak D call: TRBD2 (6 bases). With 5 bases removed from V and 7 bases from J, the gap between germline ends came to 18 bases. From germline, CDR1 is MDHEN and CDR2 SYDVKM. There are 14 residues in the CDR3.

The chain couples TRBV19 to TRBJ2-7, with a possible D match to TRBD1 (6 bases). CDR3 size: 14 residues. Germline CDR1 LNHDA, CDR2 SQIVND (reference sequence). V shed 4 bases and J shed 0 bases, with 10 bases lying between them. As DNA, the CDR3 is TGTGCCAGTAGTACCTGGGACAACTCCTACGAGCAGTACTTC. Protein: CASSTWDNSYEQYF.

V is TRBV19 and J is TRBJ1-2; no clear D gene. V gave up 6 bases and J gave up 4 bases, with 9 bases separating them. The CDR3 consists of 12 residues. The germline V gene has CDR1 LNHDA and CDR2 SQIVND (reference sequence). In DNA, the CDR3 is TGTGCCAGTAGAACAGAGACCTATGGCTACACCTTC. Translation: CASRTETYGYTF.

CDR3 sequence (DNA): TGTGCCACCAGCCTCACCGGGACAGAACTGTTTTTT. Amino acid sequence: CATSLTGTELFF. This chain connects TRBV15 to TRBJ1-4, with 7 nucleotides matching TRBD1. This CDR3 comprises 12 residues. After removal of 5 bases from V and 12 bases from J, the junction contained 6 bases not matched to a gene. CDR1 is LNHNV, CDR2 YYDKDF, per germline (reference sequence).

The chain couples TRBV27 to TRBJ2-7; no clear D gene. There are 13 residues in the CDR3. Per the germline V gene, CDR1 is MNHEY and CDR2 is SMNVEV (reference sequence). Deletions cut 3 bases from V and 3 bases from J, with 9 bases between. For the CDR3, the DNA is TGTGCCAGCAGTTTCGAACCGGGCTACGAGCAGTACTTC. Translation gives CASSFEPGYEQYF.

The J gene is TRBJ2-2, the V gene TRBV6-1; D perhaps matches TRBD2 (5 bases). The CDR3 totals 15 residues. CDR1 is MNHNS, CDR2 SASEGT, per germline. CDR3 DNA: TGTGCTACCAGAGAGGGATCGGGTGTCACCGGGGAGCTGTTTTTT. Encoded protein: CATREGSGVTGELFF.